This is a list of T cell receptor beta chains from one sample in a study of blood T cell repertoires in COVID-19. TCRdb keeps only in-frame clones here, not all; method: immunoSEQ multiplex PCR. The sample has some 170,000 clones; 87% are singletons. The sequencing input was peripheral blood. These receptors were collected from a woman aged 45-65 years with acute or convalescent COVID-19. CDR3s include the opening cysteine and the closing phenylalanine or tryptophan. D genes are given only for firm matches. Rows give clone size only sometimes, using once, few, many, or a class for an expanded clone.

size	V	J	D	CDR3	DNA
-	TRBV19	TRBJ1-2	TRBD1	CASSPGTGGGYTF	TGTGCCAGTAGTCCCGGGACAGGGGGTGGCTACACCTTC
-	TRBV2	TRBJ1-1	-	CASRRRGSAMNTEAFF	TGTGCCAGCAGGAGAAGGGGCTCGGCGATGAACACTGAAGCTTTCTTT
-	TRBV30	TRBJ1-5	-	CAWSGRARGDNQPQHF	TGTGCCTGGAGTGGCCGGGCCCGGGGGGACAATCAGCCCCAGCATTTT
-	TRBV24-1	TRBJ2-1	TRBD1	CATSDPGQGAGEQFF	TGTGCCACCAGTGACCCTGGACAGGGGGCAGGGGAGCAGTTCTTC
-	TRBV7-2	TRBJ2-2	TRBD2	CASSRLAGAGELFF	TGTGCCAGCAGTAGACTAGCGGGAGCCGGGGAGCTGTTTTTT
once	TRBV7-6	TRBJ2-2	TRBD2	CASSPGRDYTGELFF	TGTGCCAGCAGCCCGGGGAGGGACTACACCGGGGAGCTGTTTTTT
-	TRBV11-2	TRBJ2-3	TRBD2	CASSRLAGGLSTDTQYF	TGTGCCAGCAGCCGACTAGCGGGGGGACTTAGCACAGATACGCAGTATTTT
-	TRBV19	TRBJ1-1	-	CASSIRQGHDTEAFF	TGTGCCAGTAGTATACGGCAGGGGCACGACACTGAAGCTTTCTTT
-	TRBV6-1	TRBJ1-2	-	CASSEFGGNYGYTF	TGTGCCAGCAGTGAATTCGGGGGAAACTATGGCTACACCTTC
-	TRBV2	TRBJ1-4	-	CASSHRSTNEKLFF	TGTGCCAGCAGCCACAGGTCAACTAATGAAAAACTGTTTTTT
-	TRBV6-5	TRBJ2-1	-	CASQSGQSYNEQFF	TGTGCCAGCCAGTCTGGACAGAGCTACAATGAGCAGTTCTTC
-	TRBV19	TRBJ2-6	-	CASSKPATGLLANVLTF	TGTGCCAGTAGTAAACCGGCGACCGGACTCTTGGCCAACGTCCTGACTTTC
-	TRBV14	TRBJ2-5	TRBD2	CASSQDLTSGERETQYF	TGTGCCAGCAGCCAAGATCTCACTAGCGGGGAGAGAGAGACCCAGTACTTC
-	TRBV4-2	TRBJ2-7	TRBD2	CASSQTTGTSDSYEQYF	TGTGCCAGCAGCCAGACGACAGGGACTAGCGACTCCTACGAGCAGTACTTC
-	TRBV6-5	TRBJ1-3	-	CASSYSIGGGNTIYF	TGTGCCAGCAGTTACTCGATCGGGGGTGGAAACACCATATATTTT
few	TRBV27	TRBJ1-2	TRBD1	CASSPTGAPGYGYTF	TGTGCCAGCAGTCCGACAGGGGCGCCCGGCTATGGCTACACCTTC
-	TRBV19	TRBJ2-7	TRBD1	CASSAGQGSYEQYF	TGTGCCAGTAGTGCCGGACAGGGCTCCTACGAGCAGTACTTC
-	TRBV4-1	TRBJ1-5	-	CASSQEVSRGNQPQHF	TGCGCCAGCAGCCAAGAAGTCAGTCGGGGGAATCAGCCCCAGCATTTT
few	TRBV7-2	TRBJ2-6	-	CASPSWSSGANVLTF	TGTGCCAGCCCCTCTTGGAGCTCTGGGGCCAACGTCCTGACTTTC
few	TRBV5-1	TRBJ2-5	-	CASRRDPTAETQYF	TGCGCCAGCAGACGCGACCCTACAGCAGAGACCCAGTACTTC
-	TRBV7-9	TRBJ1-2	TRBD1	CASSQDRDRLRYTF	TGTGCCAGCAGCCAGGACAGGGACCGACTACGCTACACCTTC
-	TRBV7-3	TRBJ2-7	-	CASSSNDKSYEQYF	TGTGCCAGCAGCTCCAATGACAAATCCTACGAGCAGTACTTC
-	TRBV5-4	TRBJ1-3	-	CASSLPPSPGRSSGNTIYF	TGTGCCAGCAGCTTGCCCCCCTCTCCAGGGAGGTCCTCTGGAAACACCATATATTTT
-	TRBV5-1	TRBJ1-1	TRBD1	CASSLGGQGRTEAFF	TGCGCCAGCAGCTTGGGGGGACAGGGACGGACTGAAGCTTTCTTT
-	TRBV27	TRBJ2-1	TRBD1	CASSTTSGQFNEQFF	TGTGCCAGCAGTACCACTTCGGGACAGTTCAATGAGCAGTTCTTC
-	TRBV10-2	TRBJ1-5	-	CASSAGGSNQPQHF	TGCGCCAGCAGTGCTGGGGGGAGCAATCAGCCCCAGCATTTT
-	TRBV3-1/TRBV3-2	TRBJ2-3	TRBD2	CASSPTSGGAFADTQYF	TGTGCCAGCAGCCCGACTAGCGGGGGAGCTTTTGCAGATACGCAGTATTTT
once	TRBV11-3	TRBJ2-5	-	CASSLAVVPEAQETQYF	TGTGCCAGCAGCTTAGCGGTGGTTCCCGAGGCCCAAGAGACCCAGTACTTC
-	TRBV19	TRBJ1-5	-	CASRPREGGGNQPQHF	TGTGCCAGTCGGCCGCGAGAGGGAGGCGGCAATCAGCCCCAGCATTTT